Presented here are 20 T cell receptor beta chains from one specimen sequenced in a study of blood T cell repertoires in COVID-19. This table comes from immunoSEQ multiplex PCR, and its TCRdb copy is limited to in-frame clones, with some not included. The sample shows about 210,000 clones, 65% to 90% of them seen only once. The sequenced material came from PBMCs or T cells enriched from blood (not recorded which). The origin of the receptors is a woman aged 45-65 years with acute COVID-19.

V and J are TRBV7-8 and TRBJ1-1, with 7 positions matching TRBD1. This CDR3 comprises 15 residues. CDR1 is SGHVS and CDR2 is FQNEAQ in the germline V gene. Trimming cost V 3 bases and J 2 bases; bases outside gene matches: 6. In DNA form, the CDR3 reads TGTGCCAGCAGCTTGGGACAGAACCTAAACACTGAAGCTTTCTTT. Residues: CASSLGQNLNTEAFF.

The J gene is TRBJ2-2, the V gene TRBV7-3; weak D call: TRBD2 (6 bases). Between the trimmed V and J ends, which lost 5 bases and 4 bases, there was a span of 17 bases. This CDR3 comprises 16 residues. The germline V gene encodes CDR1 SGHTA and CDR2 FQGTGA. The CDR3: CASSRAGREATGELFF. The CDR3, as DNA: TGTGCCAGCAGCCGAGCCGGGAGAGAGGCCACCGGGGAGCTGTTTTTT.

Here the CDR3 reads CASSLGGTAYGYTF. As DNA, the CDR3 is TGTGCCAGCAGCTTAGGCGGGACAGCCTATGGCTACACCTTC. The chain carries TRBV7-2 and TRBJ1-2, with TRBD1 matching over 7 bases. V lost 1 base, J lost 4 bases, and 3 bases stayed unmatched. CDR1 is SGHTA, CDR2 FQGNSA, per germline. CDR3 size: 14 residues.

The chain uses TRBV7-9 and TRBJ2-1; D unclear. There are 15 residues in the CDR3. Germline-derived CDR1 and CDR2 are SEHNR and FQNEAQ (reference sequence). V was clipped by 5 bases and J by 5 bases, with 16 bases between them. CDR3 nucleotides: TGTGCCAGCAGCCAAGGCTCGAGGTCGCACAATGAGCAGTTCTTC. Protein sequence: CASSQGSRSHNEQFF.

The gene calls are TRBV28 and TRBJ2-7; 9 bases are shared with TRBD1. The CDR3 has 14 residues. Germline lookup yields CDR1 MDHEN and CDR2 SYDVKM. With V trimmed by 7 bases and J by 7 bases, 11 bases remained unmatched. The CDR3 region has the DNA TGTGCCAGCACCCCGGGACAGGGTACTCGGGAGCAGTACTTC. Its translation: CASTPGQGTREQYF.

This clone was detected only once. The chain joins TRBV5-1 to TRBJ2-7, with D possibly TRBD2 on 6 matching bases. Trimming shortened V by 5 bases and J by 4 bases, and 10 bases separated the two germline ends. This CDR3 has 12 amino acids. CDR1 SGHRS and CDR2 YFSETQ come from the germline V gene. CDR3 DNA: TGCGCCAGCAGACTGGGAGGTTACGAGCAGTACTTC. Protein product: CASRLGGYEQYF.

Comment on this clone: The same CDR3 also results from other DNA sequences found in this sample. The chain has TRBV12-3 or TRBV12-4 and TRBJ1-2; 9 nucleotides align to TRBD1. The CDR3 runs 13 residues. With V trimmed by 6 bases and J by 6 bases, 5 bases remained unmatched. This chain's CDR3 is CASSFGQGNGYTF. The CDR3 bases are TGTGCCAGCAGCTTTGGACAGGGGAATGGCTACACCTTC.

V is TRBV2 and J is TRBJ1-2, with 8 positions matching TRBD1. CDR3 length equals 14 residues. V lost 5 bases to trimming and J lost 5 bases; unmatched junction nucleotides: 7. Germline loops: CDR1 SNHLY, CDR2 FYNNEI. The CDR3 nucleotides read TGTGCCAGCAGTTACGCAACAGGGGGGTATGGCTACACCTTC. This translates into CASSYATGGYGYTF.

The chain employs TRBV5-1 and TRBJ2-5, with 10 bases aligning to TRBD1. CDR3 length equals 16 residues. In germline, CDR1 is SGHRS, CDR2 YFSETQ. J lost 3 bases, V lost 2 bases, and 7 bases had no gene match. CDR3 nucleotides: TGCGCCAGCAGCTTCGATGGACAGGGGGGGAAAGAGACCCAGTACTTC. Its translation: CASSFDGQGGKETQYF.

The J gene is TRBJ1-1, the V gene TRBV10-1, with D unresolved. The CDR3 spans 13 residues. The V gene lost 7 bases and the J gene lost 0 bases, with 9 bases spanning the gap. Germline CDR1 is WNHNN and CDR2 is SYGVQD (reference sequence). The DNA for the CDR3 is TGCGCCAGCAACAGTTGGATGAACACTGAAGCTTTCTTT. It specifies CASNSWMNTEAFF.

The V and J genes are TRBV27 and TRBJ1-4, with 9 bases aligning to TRBD1. Per germline, CDR1 MNHEY and CDR2 SMNVEV (reference sequence). The ends lost 3 bases at V and 7 bases at J; junction bases unmatched: 6. The CDR3 runs 15 residues. CDR3 protein: CASSFWGQGREKLFF. The CDR3 region has the DNA TGTGCCAGCAGTTTCTGGGGACAGGGCCGTGAAAAACTGTTTTTT.

The chain combines TRBV5-6 with TRBJ2-7; D is unresolved. This CDR3 region has 11 residues. With 4 bases removed from V and 4 bases from J, the gap between germline ends came to 6 bases. In germline, CDR1 is SGHDT, CDR2 YYEEEE. This chain's CDR3 is CASSHLYEQYF. The CDR3 DNA follows: TGTGCCAGCAGCCACCTATACGAGCAGTACTTC.

J is TRBJ1-6 and V is TRBV7-9, with 7 bases fitting TRBD1. Germline assignment: CDR1 SEHNR and CDR2 FQNEAQ (reference sequence). V was clipped by 5 bases and J by 7 bases; unmatched bases: 8. The CDR3 consists of 15 residues. The CDR3 region has the DNA TGTGCCAGCAGCCCTTGGGCGACAGGGAATTCACCCCTCCACTTT. This codes for CASSPWATGNSPLHF.

The chain recombines TRBV11-2 with TRBJ1-6, with D possibly matching TRBD1 (5 bases). The CDR3 totals 14 residues. V was trimmed by 2 bases and J by 7 bases, leaving 9 bases between them. Germline-derived CDR1 and CDR2 are SGHAT and FQNNGV. The CDR3 DNA follows: TGTGCCAGCAGCTTATACGGGGGGAATTCACCCCTCCACTTT. Residues: CASSLYGGNSPLHF.

The chain employs TRBV4-3 and TRBJ2-3, with TRBD2 matching over 8 bases. CDR1 and CDR2 (germline): LGHNA, YSLEER. Unmatched junction bases numbered 5, after V lost 3 bases and J lost 3 bases. The CDR3 sequence is 15 residues long. CDR3 region: CASSQLRLATDTQYF. The DNA of the CDR3 is TGCGCCAGCAGCCAGTTGAGACTAGCGACAGATACGCAGTATTTT.

This clone was observed once. This chain links TRBV10-3 with TRBJ2-5; the D gene is possibly TRBD1 (6 bases). CDR1 and CDR2 from the germline V gene are ENHRY and SYGVKD. The germline V and J ends were trimmed by 0 bases and 5 bases, with 13 bases remaining between them. The CDR3 sequence is 15 residues long. The CDR3 DNA reads as TGTGCCATCAGTGAGTCACAAACAGGGTTGGAGACCCAGTACTTC. Translated, it gives CAISESQTGLETQYF.

This chain uses TRBV7-8 with TRBJ2-5; D gene unclear. The CDR3 length is 15 residues. The germline gives CDR1 SGHVS, CDR2 FQNEAQ. The ends were cut back, 5 bases at V and 7 bases at J, with 20 bases in the middle. In nucleotides, the CDR3 is TGTGCCAGCAGCCCTAATATGCGGCTGATTGCGACCCAGTACTTC. It translates to CASSPNMRLIATQYF.

The chain couples TRBV11-3 to TRBJ2-3; the match to TRBD2 covers 11 bases. The CDR3 totals 17 residues. Germline V gene lookup returns CDR1 SGHNT and CDR2 YENEEA. V dropped 7 bases and J dropped 2; count of bases not matched to a gene: 11. The CDR3 is CASTGVLAGGHTDTQYF. The CDR3 DNA follows: TGTGCCAGCACCGGAGTCCTAGCGGGGGGTCACACAGATACGCAGTATTTT.

The chain employs TRBV6-1 and TRBJ1-6; no clear D gene. Germline CDR1 reads MNHNS; CDR2 reads SASEGT. V was shortened by 2 bases and J by 1 base, with 9 bases between the two germline ends. The CDR3 length is 16 residues. The CDR3 is CASSELLRSYNSPLHF. The DNA for the CDR3 is TGTGCCAGCAGTGAACTCCTTCGGTCCTATAATTCACCCCTCCACTTT.

V is TRBV27 and J is TRBJ1-1, with D possibly matching TRBD1 (5 bases). The germline gives CDR1 MNHEY, CDR2 SMNVEV (reference sequence). V dropped 6 bases and J dropped 1 base, with 15 bases sitting between them. The CDR3 has 15 amino acids. CDR3 DNA: TGTGCCAGCAGGGCCCTAGGGGCCCGGAACACTGAAGCTTTCTTT. It translates to CASRALGARNTEAFF.